One and the same sample provided the 30 T cell receptor beta chains below, sequenced in a study of shared clonotypes between healthy human individuals. Produced via immunoSEQ multiplex PCR; TCRdb's table is partial and in-frame only. The table has more than 2 million clones, roughly 94% seen once. The sequenced sample was naive CD4+ T cells sorted from blood. Subset given: CD45RA+ positively selected. These receptors all come from a man between 18 and 29 years old in good health.

V usage is TRBV7-2 and J usage is TRBJ2-7, with TRBD2 identical over 9 bases. The CDR3 covers 15 residues. Trimming took 2 bases from V and 4 from J; bases not matched to a gene: 6. The germline CDR1 and CDR2 sequences are SGHTA and FQGNSA. Here the CDR3 DNA reads TGTGCCAGCAGCTTATCGGCTAGCGGGAATTACGAGCAGTACTTC. Encoded protein: CASSLSASGNYEQYF. The variable domain in full, with the rest retrieved from reference TRBV7-2 and TRBJ2-7, is GAGVSQSPSNKVTEKGKDVELRCDPISGHTALYWYRQSLGQGLEFLIYFQGNSAPDKSGLPSDRFSAERTGGSVSTLTIQRTQQEDSAVYLCASSLSASGNYEQYFGPGTRLTVT.

J is TRBJ1-1 and V is TRBV4-2; tentative D call: TRBD1 (5 bases). The germline V gene encodes CDR1 LGHNA and CDR2 YNFKEQ. Trimming shortened V by 2 bases and J by 10 bases, and 14 bases separated the two germline ends. This CDR3 has 13 residues. The DNA of the CDR3 is TGTGCCAGCAGCCAACAGGGTCTGGGAGTAGCTTTCTTT. Its protein product is CASSQQGLGVAFF.

On this clone: The sample holds other DNA sequences that translate to the same CDR3. This chain connects TRBV18 to TRBJ2-2; D may be TRBD1 (6 bases). The CDR3 extends over 15 amino acids. Trimming stripped 4 bases from V and 0 bases from J, with 9 bases between. Germline lookup yields CDR1 KGHSH and CDR2 LQKENI. The CDR3 is CASSLRTANTGELFF. The CDR3 DNA follows: TGTGCCAGCTCACTTAGGACAGCGAACACCGGGGAGCTGTTTTTT.

The gene calls are TRBV11-3 and TRBJ1-6, with D hard to call. The germline V gene encodes CDR1 SGHNT and CDR2 YENEEA. The CDR3 consists of 19 residues. V shed 1 base and J shed 2 bases, with 18 bases lying between them. The CDR3: CASSLVAVGLLTYNSPLHF. Here the CDR3 DNA reads TGTGCCAGCAGCTTAGTTGCGGTTGGCCTACTTACCTATAATTCACCCCTCCACTTT.

The gene calls are TRBV5-1 and TRBJ2-1, with D unclear. The CDR3 extends over 14 amino acids. Looked up from germline, CDR1 is SGHRS and CDR2 is YFSETQ. Trimming removed 0 bases at V and 5 bases at J, with 9 bases between. The CDR3 nucleotides read TGCGCCAGCAGCTTGGAATCCAGAAACAATGAGCAGTTCTTC. Protein sequence: CASSLESRNNEQFF.

Note on this clone: At one end the junction does not follow the germline gene, possibly because of a read error. CDR3 protein: CASSPHPSGFETQYF. In DNA form, the CDR3 reads TGTGCTAGCAGCCCCCATCCGTCAGGTTTTGAGACCCAGTACTTC. The V and J genes are TRBV7-7 and TRBJ2-5, with no clear D. The germline gives CDR1 SSHAT, CDR2 FNYEAQ (reference sequence). The CDR3 runs 15 residues.

The chain's CDR3 is CASIREQGAYEQYF. The DNA of the CDR3 is TGTGCCAGTATCAGGGAACAGGGGGCCTACGAGCAGTACTTC. This chain joins TRBV2 and TRBJ2-7, with 8 bases matching TRBD1. The germline V gene has CDR1 SNHLY and CDR2 FYNNEI. The J segment lost 2 bases and the V segment lost 9 bases, leaving 9 bases of the junction unmatched. The CDR3 sequence is 14 residues long.

The chain joins TRBV19 to TRBJ1-2, with 7 bases lining up with TRBD1. This CDR3 is built from 13 residues. The trim removed 9 bases at V and 6 bases at J, leaving 10 bases unmatched. CDR1 is LNHDA and CDR2 is SQIVND in the germline V gene (reference sequence). This chain's CDR3 is CASRDREKDGYTF. CDR3 nucleotide sequence: TGTGCCAGCCGTGACAGGGAAAAGGATGGCTACACCTTC.

This clone was recorded only once. The chain employs TRBV2 and TRBJ2-1, with D perhaps assigned TRBD1 or TRBD2 (5 bases each). The germline V gene has CDR1 SNHLY and CDR2 FYNNEI. The CDR3 sequence is 13 residues long. V was trimmed by 7 bases and J by 9 bases, leaving 16 bases between them. CDR3 in amino acids: CASNHGGSGEQFF. The CDR3 bases are TGTGCCAGCAACCATGGGGGAAGCGGTGAGCAGTTCTTC.

This rearrangement joins TRBV7-9 to TRBJ1-1; possible D gene TRBD1, 6 bases. Looked up from germline, CDR1 is SEHNR and CDR2 is FQNEAQ (reference sequence). The CDR3 has 15 amino acids. V was pared by 5 bases and J by 5 bases, with 18 bases between. The CDR3: CASSPSRGRRTEAFF. The CDR3 DNA is TGTGCCAGCAGCCCCAGTAGGGGGAGAAGAACTGAAGCTTTCTTT.

The chain couples TRBV2 to TRBJ2-2; 9 bases agree with TRBD1. Germline V CDR1 and CDR2: SNHLY, FYNNEI. This CDR3 region has 17 residues. The V and J ends lost 2 bases and 2 bases, in that order; junction bases with no gene match: 6. The CDR3 reads CASSEQGQGINTGELFF. The DNA of the CDR3 is TGTGCCAGCAGTGAACAGGGACAGGGAATTAACACCGGGGAGCTGTTTTTT.

The CDR3 DNA reads TGTGCCAGCAGTTACTCTATCCTAGTTGTCGGGGAGCTGTTTTTT. Its protein is CASSYSILVVGELFF. V is TRBV6-5 and J is TRBJ2-2; D ambiguous. CDR1 is MNHEY, CDR2 SVGAGI, per germline. The CDR3 is made up of 15 amino acids. Trimming shortened V by 0 bases and J by 7 bases, and 12 bases separated the two germline ends.

The J gene is TRBJ2-3, the V gene TRBV6-5; 7 bases fit TRBD1. The CDR3 runs 14 residues. Germline CDR1 MNHEY, CDR2 SVGAGI. The V gene end was trimmed by 6 bases and the J gene end by 6 bases; junction bases not matched to a gene: 9. The CDR3 loop reads CASSLTGLGDTQYF. CDR3 sequence (DNA): TGTGCCAGCAGCCTGACAGGGCTAGGGGATACGCAGTATTTT.

Notes on this clone: This sample also contains other DNA sequences that code for the same CDR3. The chain has TRBV9 and TRBJ2-1; a weak D match, TRBD2 (6 bases). The CDR3 consists of 15 residues. The V end lost 0 bases, the J end lost 3 bases, and 10 bases lay between the germline ends. Germline CDR1 and CDR2: SGDLS and YYNGEE. The CDR3 DNA reads as TGTGCCAGCAGCGTAGGGGACTCCATCTACAATGAGCAGTTCTTC. Its translation is CASSVGDSIYNEQFF. Complete variable domain (other parts from reference TRBV9 and TRBJ2-1): DSGVTQTPKHLITATGQRVTLRCSPRSGDLSVYWYQQSLDQGLQFLIQYYNGEERAKGNILERFSAQQFPDLHSELNLSSLELGDSALYFCASSVGDSIYNEQFFGPGTRLTVL.

The chain carries TRBV7-3 and TRBJ1-6, with a tentative D call TRBD1 (6 bases). The CDR3 runs to 12 residues. V dropped 4 bases and J dropped 10 bases, with 8 bases sitting between them. The germline CDR1 and CDR2 sequences are SGHTA and FQGTGA. CDR3 amino acids: CASSSGVSPLHF. The CDR3, as DNA: TGTGCCAGCAGCTCAGGGGTCTCACCCCTCCACTTT.

The V call is TRBV10-3, the J call TRBJ1-5; 9 nucleotides agree with TRBD1. V lost 6 bases to trimming and J lost 10 bases; unmatched junction nucleotides: 7. The CDR3 covers 13 residues. Germline CDR1 ENHRY, CDR2 SYGVKD. The CDR3 reads CAIRPGQGQPQHF. The CDR3 DNA follows: TGTGCCATCAGACCGGGACAGGGCCAACCCCAGCATTTT.

The V and J genes are TRBV9 and TRBJ1-1, with unresolved D. Per germline, CDR1 SGDLS and CDR2 YYNGEE. The CDR3 has 17 residues. V lost 1 base and J lost 0, with 16 bases in between. The CDR3 here is CASSVSGGQALNTEAFF. CDR3 DNA: TGTGCCAGCAGCGTATCAGGAGGGCAGGCCCTGAACACTGAAGCTTTCTTT.

V is TRBV5-1 and J is TRBJ1-2; D unresolved. Germline V gene data show CDR1 as SGHRS and CDR2 as YFSETQ. The CDR3 is 14 residues long. V lost 0 bases and J 5 bases, leaving 11 bases between the germline ends. CDR3 DNA sequence: TGCGCCAGCAGCTTGGGAGGAGCCATTTATGGCTACACCTTC. This translates into CASSLGGAIYGYTF.

The chain joins TRBV18 to TRBJ1-5; a possible D gene is TRBD1 (5 bases). Trimming left V 3 bases short and J 6 bases short, with 12 bases between. Germline values: CDR1 KGHSH, CDR2 LQKENI. The CDR3 is 14 amino acids. The CDR3 loop is CASSPVEGAQPQHF. The CDR3 region has the DNA TGTGCCAGCTCACCGGTGGAAGGGGCTCAGCCCCAGCATTTT.

The chain is built from TRBV7-9 and TRBJ1-4; D not certain. Trimming pared 4 bases from V and 0 bases from J, leaving 21 bases between. There are 19 residues in the CDR3. Germline CDR1 and CDR2: SEHNR and FQNEAQ (reference sequence). CDR3 loop: CASSSNTGSLFATNEKLFF. As DNA, the CDR3 is TGTGCCAGCAGCTCCAACACCGGGTCCCTTTTTGCAACTAATGAAAAACTGTTTTTT.

The chain has TRBV6-5 and TRBJ2-7; TRBD1 aligns across 10 bases. CDR3 length equals 15 residues. Germline trimming cut 0 bases from V and 6 bases from J; bases unmatched to any gene: 5. Germline V gene sequence: CDR1 MNHEY, CDR2 SVGAGI. As DNA, the CDR3 is TGTGCCAGCAGTTACTCCCCGACAGGGGGCAGCGAGCAGTACTTC. Amino acids: CASSYSPTGGSEQYF.

This chain links TRBV28 with TRBJ1-2; 9 bases are a match to TRBD1. Germline lookup yields CDR1 MDHEN and CDR2 SYDVKM. The junction had 4 bases not matched to a gene; V was cut back by 1 base and J by 7 bases. The CDR3 loop spans 14 amino acids. The CDR3 DNA reads TGTGCCAGCAGTTTATCAGGACAGGGGAGTGGCTACACCTTC. This translates into CASSLSGQGSGYTF.

The chain is built from TRBV30 and TRBJ1-4; 8 bases are shared with TRBD1. The CDR3 consists of 13 residues. Losses at the gene ends were 5 bases for V and 5 bases for J; bases not matched to a gene: 4. Germline V CDR1 and CDR2: GTSNPN, SVGIG (reference sequence). The CDR3 sequence: CAWGGQGNEKLFF. Written as DNA, the CDR3 is TGTGCCTGGGGTGGACAGGGCAATGAAAAACTGTTTTTT.

This clone was seen once. The J gene is TRBJ2-2, the V gene TRBV27; a weak D match, TRBD1 (5 bases). The CDR3 loop spans 14 amino acids. Trimming took 6 bases from V and 4 from J, leaving 12 bases between them. Germline V gene lookup returns CDR1 MNHEY and CDR2 SMNVEV (reference sequence). CDR3 nucleotide sequence: TGTGCCAGCAGGAGCAGGGTTCTCACCGGGGAGCTGTTTTTT. Protein product: CASRSRVLTGELFF.

This clone was counted once. The chain has TRBV10-2 and TRBJ1-2; 7 bases match TRBD1. In germline, CDR1 is WSHSY, CDR2 SAAADI. The CDR3 extends over 14 amino acids. V lost 4 bases and J lost 8; bases outside the gene matches: 10. The CDR3 nucleotides are TGCGCCAGCAGTGCGACAGGGACGACGCAGGGCTACACCTTC. This translates into CASSATGTTQGYTF.

This chain connects TRBV28 to TRBJ2-7; 9 bases map to TRBD1. Germline V gene sequence: CDR1 MDHEN, CDR2 SYDVKM. The ends lost 6 bases at V and 3 bases at J; junction bases unmatched: 12. This CDR3 spans 16 amino acids. The CDR3 loop reads CASSPVLGTGLYEQYF. The CDR3 nucleotides read TGTGCCAGCAGCCCCGTTCTGGGGACAGGGCTCTACGAGCAGTACTTC.

CDR3 DNA sequence: TGTGCCGCGGCAACCAGCTCTCAAGCTTTCTTT. Its translation is CAAATSSQAFF. The chain recombines TRBV28 with TRBJ1-1; D is undetermined. The V and J ends lost 11 bases and 9 bases respectively, with 16 bases between them. The V gene's germline CDR1 is MDHEN and CDR2 SYDVKM. CDR3 size: 11 residues.

The rearrangement links TRBV29-1 to TRBJ2-7, with 11 bases lining up with TRBD1. CDR1 and CDR2 (germline): SQVTM, ANQGSEA. V was clipped by 8 bases and J by 0 bases; unmatched bases: 6. CDR3 length: 14 amino acids. The DNA of the CDR3 is TGCAGCTACGGGGACAGGGGGAGCTCCTACGAGCAGTACTTC. It yields the protein CSYGDRGSSYEQYF.

With respect to this clone: The same CDR3 arises from other DNA sequences in this sample as well. V is TRBV11-2 and J is TRBJ1-3; D possibly corresponds to TRBD1 (5 bases). The germline V gene encodes CDR1 SGHAT and CDR2 FQNNGV. Trimming stripped 1 base from V and 4 bases from J, with 5 bases between. CDR3 length: 13 amino acids. The CDR3 loop reads CASSLGGGNTIYF. DNA of the CDR3: TGTGCCAGCAGCTTAGGGGGCGGAAACACCATATATTTT.

The rearrangement joins TRBV7-9 to TRBJ2-7; TRBD2 agrees at 7 bases. Trimming took 10 bases from V and 3 from J; bases not matched to a gene: 15. The germline V gene encodes CDR1 SEHNR and CDR2 FQNEAQ (reference sequence). The CDR3 contains 15 residues. The CDR3 protein is CAIPFGSGKVYEQYF. The CDR3 nucleotides are TGTGCCATCCCTTTTGGAAGCGGGAAAGTCTACGAGCAGTACTTC.